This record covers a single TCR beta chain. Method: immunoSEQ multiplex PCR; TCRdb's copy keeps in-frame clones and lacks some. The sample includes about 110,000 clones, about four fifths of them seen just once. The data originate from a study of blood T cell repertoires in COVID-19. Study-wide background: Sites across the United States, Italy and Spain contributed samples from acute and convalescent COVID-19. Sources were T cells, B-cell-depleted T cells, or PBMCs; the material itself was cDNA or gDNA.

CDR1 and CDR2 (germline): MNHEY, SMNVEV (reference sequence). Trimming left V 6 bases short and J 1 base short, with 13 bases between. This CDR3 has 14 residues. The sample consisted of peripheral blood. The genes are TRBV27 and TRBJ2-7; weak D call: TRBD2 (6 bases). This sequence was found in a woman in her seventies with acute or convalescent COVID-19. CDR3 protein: CASSPWGDSYEQYV. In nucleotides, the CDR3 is TGTGCCAGCAGCCCATGGGGGGATTCCTACGAGCAGTACGTC.